The 27 T cell receptor beta chains below come from one sample, sequenced in a study of blood T cell repertoires in COVID-19. Here immunoSEQ multiplex PCR was the method, and the copy in TCRdb shows in-frame clones only, minus some. Of roughly 45,000 clones listed, over 70% are singletons. The sequencing input was peripheral blood. The receptor source for this set is a woman between 55 and 75 years old with acute or convalescent COVID-19.

The CDR3 region has the DNA TGTGCCAGCAGCCCCCAGGACAGTCACTCACCCCTCCACTTT. Its protein product is CASSPQDSHSPLHF. This rearrangement joins TRBV9 to TRBJ1-6; TRBD1 might be the D (6 bases). The CDR3 runs to 14 residues. Germline lookup yields CDR1 SGDLS and CDR2 YYNGEE. The V end lost 4 bases, the J end lost 10 bases, and 15 bases lay between the germline ends.

The V call is TRBV5-5, the J call TRBJ1-1; D is unresolved. Trimming left V 4 bases short and J 1 base short, with 23 bases between. The length of the CDR3 is 18 residues. Germline V gives CDR1 SGHKS, CDR2 YYEKEE (reference sequence). The CDR3 loop reads CASSPTPGRNAANTEAFF. The CDR3 nucleotides are TGTGCCAGCAGCCCCACCCCCGGAAGGAACGCGGCGAACACTGAAGCTTTCTTT.

V usage is TRBV20-1 and J usage is TRBJ1-1; D unclear. CDR1 and CDR2 (germline): DFQATT, SNEGSKA (reference sequence). This CDR3 is built from 11 residues. The V and J ends lost 6 bases and 5 bases respectively, with 10 bases between them. CDR3 sequence (DNA): TGCAGTGCCCCCGCCAGTACTGAAGCTTTCTTT. This codes for CSAPASTEAFF.

This chain uses TRBV3-1 (or the pseudogene TRBV3-2) with TRBJ1-1, with unresolved D. The V end was cut by 2 bases, the J end by 3 bases, with 16 bases between. The CDR3 is 16 amino acids. CDR1 and CDR2 from the germline V gene are LGHDT and YNNKEL (reference sequence). CDR3 nucleotides: TGTGCCAGCAGCCAAACCTCTCTCTGGGGAGACACTGAAGCTTTCTTT. Amino acids: CASSQTSLWGDTEAFF.

The chain links TRBV19 to TRBJ1-5; D is unclear. CDR1 is LNHDA and CDR2 is SQIVND in the germline V gene (reference sequence). V was clipped by 5 bases and J by 7 bases, with 18 bases between them. This CDR3 contains 15 residues. The CDR3 is CASSQRAAPGQPQHF. CDR3 nucleotide sequence: TGTGCCAGTAGTCAAAGGGCTGCCCCGGGACAGCCCCAGCATTTT.

This clone was recorded once. This sequence joins TRBV14 and TRBJ2-1; maybe TRBD1 (6 bases). The V end lost 3 bases, the J end lost 6 bases, and 18 bases lay between the germline ends. The germline CDR1 and CDR2 sequences are SGHDN and FVKESK. This CDR3 comprises 16 residues. CDR3 coding DNA: TGTGCCAGCAGCCAGGTTGGGCAGGGGACGTTCAATGAGCAGTTCTTC. As protein: CASSQVGQGTFNEQFF.

This chain connects TRBV7-8 to TRBJ2-3, with unresolved D. The germline V and J ends were trimmed by 2 bases and 5 bases, with 5 bases remaining between them. CDR1 and CDR2 (germline): SGHVS, FQNEAQ. CDR3 size: 12 residues. This CDR3 is CASSLLRDTQYF. The CDR3 nucleotides are TGTGCCAGCAGCTTACTACGAGATACGCAGTATTTT.

V and J are TRBV13 and TRBJ2-7; weak D call: TRBD1 (5 bases). V was trimmed by 3 bases and J by 3 bases, leaving 9 bases between them. The CDR3 covers 13 residues. Germline V lookup: CDR1 PRHDT, CDR2 FYEKMQ (reference sequence). The DNA of the CDR3 is TGTGCCAGCAGCTTTTCAGGGCTCTACGAGCAGTACTTC. Its protein is CASSFSGLYEQYF.

CDR3 nucleotides: TGTGCCAGCAGCCCGGGACTCTACACAGATACGCAGTATTTT. Translated: CASSPGLYTDTQYF. The chain is built from TRBV7-3 and TRBJ2-3; a possible D gene is TRBD2 (6 bases). This CDR3 contains 14 residues. CDR1 is SGHTA and CDR2 is FQGTGA in the germline V gene. The V gene lost 5 bases and the J gene lost 2 bases, with 11 bases spanning the gap.

The chain links TRBV11-2 to TRBJ1-2; the match to TRBD1 covers 8 bases. V was pared by 5 bases and J by 6 bases, with 11 bases of the junction left unmatched. This CDR3 is built from 15 residues. From germline, CDR1 is SGHAT and CDR2 FQNNGV. The CDR3 sequence: CASSPSTGAAHGYTF. The CDR3 nucleotides read TGTGCCAGCAGCCCATCGACAGGGGCCGCACATGGCTACACCTTC.

This sequence joins TRBV6-2 or TRBV6-3 and TRBJ2-5; TRBD2 might be the D (6 bases). V was cut by 2 bases and J by 0 bases, with 7 bases left in between. The CDR3 has 14 amino acids. Germline CDR1 reads MNHEY; CDR2 reads SVGEGT. The chain's CDR3 is CASSYRGYQETQYF. The CDR3 DNA sequence: TGTGCCAGCAGTTACCGGGGGTACCAAGAGACCCAGTACTTC.

The chain employs TRBV19 and TRBJ2-7, with 8 bases matching TRBD1. This CDR3 is 15 amino acids long. In germline, CDR1 is LNHDA, CDR2 SQIVND (reference sequence). V was pared by 3 bases and J by 4 bases, with 8 bases of the junction left unmatched. CDR3 protein: CASSIGQGSNYEQYF. Here the CDR3 DNA reads TGTGCCAGTAGTATTGGACAGGGATCCAATTACGAGCAGTACTTC.

The chain has TRBV19 and TRBJ1-5; no firm D call. The CDR3 has 16 residues. Germline CDR1 and CDR2: LNHDA and SQIVND (reference sequence). V gave up 3 bases and J gave up 4 bases, with 16 bases separating them. Written as DNA, the CDR3 is TGTGCCAGTAGTATTGCGGCAATCCCCGGGAATCAGCCCCAGCATTTT. Translation: CASSIAAIPGNQPQHF.

A few counts support this clone. V is TRBV3-1 (or the pseudogene TRBV3-2) and J is TRBJ2-2, with 7 bases matching TRBD2. The CDR3 spans 15 residues. Germline V gene sequence: CDR1 LGHDT, CDR2 YNNKEL (reference sequence). J lost 2 bases, V lost 4 bases, and 4 bases had no gene match. CDR3 sequence (DNA): TGTGCCAGCAGCCCGCGGGAGTATAACACCGGGGAGCTGTTTTTT. Amino acids: CASSPREYNTGELFF.

This chain links TRBV19 with TRBJ2-3; D gene ambiguous. V shed 9 bases and J shed 2 bases, with 9 bases lying between them. Germline V gene data show CDR1 as LNHDA and CDR2 as SQIVND (reference sequence). This CDR3 region has 12 residues. CDR3 in amino acids: CASSPPTDTQYF. The CDR3 DNA reads TGTGCCAGCTCTCCCCCCACAGATACGCAGTATTTT.

The chain carries TRBV5-1 and TRBJ2-7; 10 nucleotides agree with TRBD1. The CDR3 has 16 amino acids. After removal of 4 bases from V and 1 base from J, the junction contained 8 bases not matched to a gene. Per the germline V gene, CDR1 is SGHRS and CDR2 is YFSETQ. CDR3 in amino acids: CASSLEPGQGSYEQYF. The CDR3 DNA is TGCGCCAGCAGCCTAGAACCGGGACAGGGGTCCTACGAGCAGTACTTC.

CDR3 protein: CATGVNTDTQYF. CDR3 DNA: TGTGCTACGGGGGTAAACACAGATACGCAGTATTTT. The chain combines TRBV11-2 with TRBJ2-3, with D perhaps TRBD2 (6 bases). CDR1 SGHAT and CDR2 FQNNGV come from the germline V gene. The CDR3 contains 12 residues.

This chain joins TRBV10-3 and TRBJ2-7; 10 bases are shared with TRBD2. CDR3 length equals 15 residues. Germline loops: CDR1 ENHRY, CDR2 SYGVKD. V lost 5 bases, J lost 2 bases, and 6 bases stayed unmatched. This CDR3 is CAISSGLADPYEQYF. CDR3 in DNA: TGTGCCATCAGTTCCGGACTAGCGGATCCCTACGAGCAGTACTTC.

The chain is built from TRBV4-2 and TRBJ1-2; a weak D match, TRBD1 (5 bases). The V end was cut by 4 bases, the J end by 0 bases, with 9 bases between. The CDR3 has 14 amino acids. Germline V gives CDR1 LGHNA, CDR2 YNFKEQ. Here the CDR3 reads CASSPPGTNYGYTF. CDR3 DNA: TGTGCCAGCAGCCCCCCAGGGACTAACTATGGCTACACCTTC.

The chain recombines TRBV15 with TRBJ2-2; tentatively, D is TRBD1 (5 bases). Germline CDR1 reads LNHNV; CDR2 reads YYDKDF (reference sequence). V lost 1 base, J lost 5 bases, and 11 bases lay in between. The CDR3 consists of 15 residues. The CDR3 bases are TGTGCCACCAGCAGAGGGGGCAGTTCTACCGGGGAGCTGTTTTTT. Translation: CATSRGGSSTGELFF.

The rearrangement uses TRBV27 and TRBJ1-1; no clear D. CDR3 length: 16 residues. V lost 4 bases and J 3 bases, leaving 18 bases between the germline ends. The germline CDR1 and CDR2 sequences are MNHEY and SMNVEV (reference sequence). The CDR3 bases are TGTGCCAGCAGTTCGCCGGGTGGGTCCCGGGACACTGAAGCTTTCTTT. Translated, it gives CASSSPGGSRDTEAFF.

The CDR3 coding sequence is TGTGCCAGCTCACCGTTGCGGGGGGCTCTCAATCAGCCCCAGCATTTT. It codes for CASSPLRGALNQPQHF. This chain uses TRBV18 with TRBJ1-5; tentatively, D is TRBD1 (6 bases). The CDR3 is 16 amino acids. In germline, CDR1 is KGHSH, CDR2 LQKENI. Trimming shortened V by 3 bases and J by 3 bases, and 15 bases separated the two germline ends.

This clone was detected only once. The chain links TRBV7-3 to TRBJ2-3, with 7 bases lining up with TRBD1. This CDR3 region has 18 residues. V lost 5 bases and J lost 0; bases outside the gene matches: 14. Germline CDR1 reads SGHTA; CDR2 reads FQGTGA. CDR3 residues: CASSTPPGQSTSTDTQYF. In DNA, the CDR3 is TGTGCCAGCAGCACCCCGCCGGGACAGAGTACCAGCACAGATACGCAGTATTTT.

The V and J genes are TRBV18 and TRBJ1-5; D gene unclear. The V gene lost 0 bases and the J gene lost 7 bases, with 4 bases spanning the gap. Germline values: CDR1 KGHSH, CDR2 LQKENI. The CDR3 runs to 12 residues. CDR3 coding DNA: TGTGCCAGCTCACCACCGCAGCAGCCCCAGCATTTT. It translates to CASSPPQQPQHF.

As concerns this clone: At the DNA level, this CDR3 is encoded by other sequences in the same sample as well. The chain is built from TRBV5-1 and TRBJ1-1; TRBD1 matches at 7 bases. The CDR3 totals 15 residues. Germline V gene data show CDR1 as SGHRS and CDR2 as YFSETQ. The trim removed 0 bases at V and 2 bases at J, leaving 4 bases unmatched. The CDR3 sequence is CASSLGQGKNTEAFF. CDR3 coding DNA: TGCGCCAGCAGCTTGGGACAGGGCAAAAACACTGAAGCTTTCTTT.

On this clone: This same CDR3 is encoded by further DNA sequences in the sample. The chain has TRBV5-5 and TRBJ1-1; D is unclear. The V end was cut by 0 bases, the J end by 1 base, with 10 bases between. CDR1 SGHKS and CDR2 YYEKEE come from the germline V gene (reference sequence). The CDR3 consists of 15 residues. The CDR3 region has the DNA TGTGCCAGCAGCTTGGGCCCCACAGAGAACACTGAAGCTTTCTTT. Translating gives CASSLGPTENTEAFF.

This chain uses TRBV7-2 with TRBJ2-1, with 7 positions matching TRBD1. The CDR3 spans 15 residues. Germline CDR1 reads SGHTA; CDR2 reads FQGNSA. Trimming at V came to 3 bases and at J to 16 bases, leaving 18 bases not matched to a gene. The CDR3 protein is CASSLRALPGTEVFF. CDR3 DNA: TGTGCCAGCAGCTTGAGGGCGCTTCCCGGGACAGAGGTTTTCTTC.